What follows are 19 T cell receptor beta chains derived from one specimen sequenced in a study of PD-L1 blockade in urothelial cancer. Time point: peripheral blood 6 weeks after treatment start. Here immunoSEQ multiplex PCR was the method, and the copy in TCRdb shows in-frame clones only, minus some. Of 20,000 to 25,000 clones listed, under 95% are singletons. Here the sequenced sample was PBMCs, taken around atezolizumab (anti-PD-L1) treatment. These receptors originate from a woman aged 55-70 years with urothelial cancer.

The genes are TRBV5-4 and TRBJ2-5; 15 nucleotides agree with TRBD2. CDR3 size: 17 residues. The germline gives CDR1 SGHNT, CDR2 YYREEE (reference sequence). The junction had 5 bases not matched to a gene; V was cut back by 0 bases and J by 5 bases. Here the CDR3 reads CASSLGTSGGARETQYF. DNA for the CDR3: TGTGCCAGCAGCTTGGGGACTAGCGGGGGGGCCAGGGAGACCCAGTACTTC.

The chain combines TRBV7-6 with TRBJ2-7; D is perhaps TRBD1 (6 bases). Trimming cost V 1 base and J 2 bases, with 12 bases left between them. Per germline, CDR1 SGHVS and CDR2 FNYEAQ. The CDR3 has 15 residues. The CDR3 region is CASSLEAGQTYEQYF. Here the CDR3 DNA reads TGTGCCAGCAGCTTAGAGGCAGGACAGACCTACGAGCAGTACTTC.

The chain combines TRBV14 with TRBJ2-6, with 15 nucleotides matching TRBD2. The CDR3 extends over 21 amino acids. The germline V gene encodes CDR1 SGHDN and CDR2 FVKESK. V lost 4 bases and J lost 0; bases outside the gene matches: 10. The CDR3 bases are TGTGCCAGCAGCCGAGTCGGACTAGCGGGAGGGGGGGGCTCTGGGGCCAACGTCCTGACTTTC. This sequence encodes CASSRVGLAGGGGSGANVLTF.

The rearrangement joins TRBV19 to TRBJ2-4; 7 positions match TRBD1. The CDR3 spans 16 residues. The V gene end was trimmed by 3 bases and the J gene end by 3 bases; junction bases not matched to a gene: 8. Germline loops: CDR1 LNHDA, CDR2 SQIVND (reference sequence). CDR3 loop: CASSMKGARVKNIQYF. CDR3 nucleotides: TGTGCCAGTAGTATGAAGGGGGCTAGGGTCAAAAACATTCAGTACTTC.

V gene TRBV6-6 combines with J gene TRBJ2-2, with 8 bases aligning to TRBD1. The germline V gene encodes CDR1 MNHNY and CDR2 SVGAGI (reference sequence). The CDR3 loop spans 15 amino acids. Trimming at V came to 5 bases and at J to 1 base, leaving 3 bases not matched to a gene. Here the CDR3 DNA reads TGTGCCAGCAGTACTGACAGGGGGAACACCGGGGAGCTGTTTTTT. Its protein product is CASSTDRGNTGELFF.

The J gene is TRBJ1-3, the V gene TRBV29-1, with unresolved D. V gave up 3 bases and J gave up 4 bases, with 16 bases separating them. The CDR3 sequence is 15 residues long. Germline loops: CDR1 SQVTM, CDR2 ANQGSEA. In DNA, the CDR3 is TGCAGCGTTGATCCGACGAGAGGGAGAGGAAACACCATATATTTT. Translating it yields CSVDPTRGRGNTIYF.

The chain is built from TRBV9 and TRBJ1-4; no firm D call. This CDR3 has 15 amino acids. V dropped 0 bases and J dropped 0 bases, with 6 bases sitting between them. The germline V gene has CDR1 SGDLS and CDR2 YYNGEE. The CDR3 region has the DNA TGTGCCAGCAGCGTAGGCAGTGCAACTAATGAAAAACTGTTTTTT. This encodes CASSVGSATNEKLFF.

A single count supports this clone. The genes are TRBV4-3 and TRBJ2-3; 9 bases line up with TRBD2. Germline values: CDR1 LGHNA, CDR2 YSLEER. The V gene end was trimmed by 0 bases and the J gene end by 4 bases; junction bases not matched to a gene: 5. The CDR3 contains 16 residues. CDR3 coding DNA: TGCGCCAGCAGCCAAGATAATAGCGGGAGTTCAGATACGCAGTATTTT. Translating gives CASSQDNSGSSDTQYF.

CDR3 loop: CATSRDPGGRANTGELFF. The CDR3, as DNA: TGTGCCACCAGCAGAGACCCTGGGGGGAGAGCGAACACCGGGGAGCTGTTTTTT. The V call is TRBV15, the J call TRBJ2-2; a possible D gene is TRBD2 (6 bases). Per germline, CDR1 LNHNV and CDR2 YYDKDF (reference sequence). V lost 0 bases to trimming and J lost 0 bases, with 14 bases between them. This CDR3 is built from 18 residues.

The chain combines TRBV15 with TRBJ1-2; D unclear. The germline CDR1 and CDR2 sequences are LNHNV and YYDKDF (reference sequence). This CDR3 is 11 amino acids long. Trimming removed 0 bases from V and 9 bases from J, with 5 bases in between. CDR3 sequence (DNA): TGTGCCACCAGCAGAGAAGACAGCTACACCTTC. Translating it yields CATSREDSYTF.

J is TRBJ2-5 and V is TRBV5-8; D is possibly TRBD1 (6 bases). This CDR3 contains 13 residues. Germline CDR1 is SGHTS and CDR2 is YDEGEE. Trimming pared 4 bases from V and 4 bases from J, leaving 11 bases between. This chain's CDR3 is CASSQGQRETQYF. The CDR3 DNA follows: TGTGCCAGCAGCCAAGGACAGCGAGAGACCCAGTACTTC.

The gene calls are TRBV7-2 and TRBJ2-2, with D uncertain. This CDR3 region has 14 residues. V lost 5 bases to trimming and J lost 8 bases, with 15 bases between them. Germline CDR1 SGHTA, CDR2 FQGNSA. The CDR3 sequence: CASSRSNDWGELFF. The CDR3 nucleotides read TGTGCCAGCAGCCGCTCCAACGACTGGGGGGAGCTGTTTTTT.

The genes are TRBV7-2 and TRBJ2-7; perhaps TRBD2 as D (5 bases). This CDR3 is built from 13 residues. Per germline, CDR1 SGHTA and CDR2 FQGNSA. V lost 5 bases, J lost 2 bases, and 10 bases lay in between. The CDR3 coding sequence is TGTGCCAGCAGCCGTGGAGGCACCTACGAGCAGTACTTC. Its translation is CASSRGGTYEQYF.

This chain joins TRBV15 and TRBJ2-2, with a tentative D call TRBD1 (5 bases). The V and J ends lost 6 bases and 2 bases respectively, with 10 bases between them. The CDR3 sequence is 14 residues long. CDR1 LNHNV and CDR2 YYDKDF come from the germline V gene (reference sequence). CDR3 in DNA: TGTGCCACCAGGATAGACAGAAACACCGGGGAGCTGTTTTTT. Translation gives CATRIDRNTGELFF.

The gene calls are TRBV27 and TRBJ1-1; possible D gene TRBD1, 6 bases. Germline V CDR1 and CDR2: MNHEY, SMNVEV (reference sequence). Trimming cost V 10 bases and J 1 base, with 19 bases left between them. This CDR3 has 15 residues. The CDR3 DNA reads as TGTGCCACCCCGAAGCGGGGGCGCGGGAACACTGAAGCTTTCTTT. Amino acid sequence: CATPKRGRGNTEAFF.

In DNA form, the CDR3 reads TGTGCCAGCAGCGACGACAAACTCTCCTACAATGAGCAGTTCTTC. Protein: CASSDDKLSYNEQFF. The V call is TRBV7-9, the J call TRBJ2-1; D ambiguous. The CDR3 length is 15 residues. Per the germline V gene, CDR1 is SEHNR and CDR2 is FQNEAQ (reference sequence). V lost 5 bases and J lost 0, with 11 bases in between.

The rearrangement joins TRBV28 to TRBJ2-3, with TRBD2 identical over 7 bases. The CDR3 extends over 15 amino acids. The trim removed 4 bases at V and 3 bases at J, leaving 7 bases unmatched. The germline CDR1 and CDR2 sequences are MDHEN and SYDVKM. CDR3 sequence reads: CASSSVGAGTDTQYF. For the CDR3, the DNA is TGTGCCAGCAGTTCCGTCGGAGCGGGGACAGATACGCAGTATTTT.

The chain couples TRBV28 to TRBJ2-5; 7 nucleotides agree with TRBD2. The CDR3 contains 15 residues. The germline V gene has CDR1 MDHEN and CDR2 SYDVKM. V gave up 2 bases and J gave up 3 bases; unmatched junction bases: 6. CDR3 in amino acids: CASSLMSLAEETQYF. DNA of the CDR3: TGTGCCAGCAGTTTAATGTCCCTAGCGGAAGAGACCCAGTACTTC.

The chain carries TRBV28 and TRBJ1-1, with 7 bases that match TRBD1. The CDR3 runs 15 residues. Germline V CDR1 and CDR2: MDHEN, SYDVKM. V lost 5 bases to trimming and J lost 0 bases; unmatched junction nucleotides: 6. The CDR3 reads CASSKNTGVNTEAFF. Here the CDR3 DNA reads TGTGCCAGCAGTAAGAATACAGGGGTGAACACTGAAGCTTTCTTT.